This T cell receptor beta chain was sequenced for a study of Tregs in tolerant kidney transplant recipients. Study-level results: This study did not directly address biological reproducibility. The small number of patients limits these findings pending further validation. The most relevant donor-specific Treg TCRbeta repertoire apparently came from expansion with activated donor B cells.

Recipients received nonmyeloablative bone marrow transplants from related graft donors, with transient mixed chimerism. The protocol was immunoSEQ multiplex PCR, while the TCRdb copy is restricted to in-frame clones and leaves out a portion. The sample shows about 90,000 clones, roughly 93% of them seen only once. The CDR3 is made up of 20 amino acids. V lost 3 bases and J lost 0; bases outside the gene matches: 15. CDR1 SGHNT and CDR2 YENEEA come from the germline V gene. In the case of this clone: What it binds is unknown.

This sequence originates from a human patient who received a combined kidney and bone marrow transplant. Among the T cells, some may be from the graft donor. This sequence joins TRBV11-3 and TRBJ1-3, with 9 bases that match TRBD1. The sequenced sample was CD4+ T cells from blood (PBMCs), obtained 12 months after the transplant. CDR3 residues: CASSLRGTGYLGNSGNTIYF. The CDR3 DNA reads TGTGCCAGCAGCTTGCGCGGGACAGGGTACCTGGGGAACTCTGGAAACACCATATATTTT.